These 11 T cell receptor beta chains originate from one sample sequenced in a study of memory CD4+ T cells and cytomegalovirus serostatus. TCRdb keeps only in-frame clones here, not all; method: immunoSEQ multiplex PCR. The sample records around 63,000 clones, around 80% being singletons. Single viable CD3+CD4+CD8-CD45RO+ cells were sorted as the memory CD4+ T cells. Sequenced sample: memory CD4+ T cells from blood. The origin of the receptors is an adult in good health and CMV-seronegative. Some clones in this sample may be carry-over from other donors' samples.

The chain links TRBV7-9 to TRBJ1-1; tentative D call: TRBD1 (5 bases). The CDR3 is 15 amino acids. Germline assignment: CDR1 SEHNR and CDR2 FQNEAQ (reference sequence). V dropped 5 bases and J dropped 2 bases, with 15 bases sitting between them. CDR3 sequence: CASSPPGGGNTEAFF. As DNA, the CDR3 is TGTGCCAGCAGCCCCCCGGGGGGGGGAAACACTGAAGCTTTCTTT.

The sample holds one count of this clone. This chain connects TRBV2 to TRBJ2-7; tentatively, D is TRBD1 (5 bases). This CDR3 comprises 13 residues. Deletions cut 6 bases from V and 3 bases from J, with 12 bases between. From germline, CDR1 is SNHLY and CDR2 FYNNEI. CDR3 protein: CASRSQQVYEQYF. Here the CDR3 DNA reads TGTGCCAGCAGGTCCCAACAGGTCTACGAGCAGTACTTC. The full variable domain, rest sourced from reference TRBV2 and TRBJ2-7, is EPEVTQTPSHQVTQMGQEVILRCVPISNHLYFYWYRQILGQKVEFLVSFYNNEISEKSEIFDDQFSVERPDGSNFTLKIRSTKLEDSAMYFCASRSQQVYEQYFGPGTRLTVT.

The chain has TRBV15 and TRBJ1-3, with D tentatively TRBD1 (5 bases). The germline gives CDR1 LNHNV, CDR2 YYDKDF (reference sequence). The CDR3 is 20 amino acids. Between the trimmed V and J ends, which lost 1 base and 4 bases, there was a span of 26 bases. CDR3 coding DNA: TGTGCCACCAGCAGAGCCCTCCTAGCCGGGACCCAATCCGGAGGAAACACCATATATTTT. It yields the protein CATSRALLAGTQSGGNTIYF.

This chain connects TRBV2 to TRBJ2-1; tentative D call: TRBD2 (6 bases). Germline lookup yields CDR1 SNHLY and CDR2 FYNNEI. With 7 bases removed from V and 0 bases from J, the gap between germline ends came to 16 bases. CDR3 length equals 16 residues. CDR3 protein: CASIPFRGSSYNEQFF. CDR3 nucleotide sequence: TGTGCCAGCATCCCTTTTCGGGGGAGCTCCTACAATGAGCAGTTCTTC.

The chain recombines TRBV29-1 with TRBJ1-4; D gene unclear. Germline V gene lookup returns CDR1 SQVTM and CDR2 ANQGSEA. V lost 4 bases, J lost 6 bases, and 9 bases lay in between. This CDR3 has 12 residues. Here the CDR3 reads CSVGFSHEKLFF. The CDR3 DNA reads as TGCAGCGTTGGCTTCTCCCATGAAAAACTGTTTTTT.

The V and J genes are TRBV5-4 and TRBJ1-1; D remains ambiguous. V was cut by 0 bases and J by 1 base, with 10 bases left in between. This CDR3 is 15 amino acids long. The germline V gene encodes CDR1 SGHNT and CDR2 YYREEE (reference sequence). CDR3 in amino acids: CASSLGPSGNTEAFF. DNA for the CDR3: TGTGCCAGCAGCTTGGGGCCCAGCGGGAACACTGAAGCTTTCTTT.

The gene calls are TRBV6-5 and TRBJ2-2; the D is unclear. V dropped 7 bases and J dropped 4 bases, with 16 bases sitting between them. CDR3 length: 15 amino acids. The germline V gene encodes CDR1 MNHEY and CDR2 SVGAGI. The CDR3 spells CASTLTDLGTGELFF. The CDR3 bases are TGTGCCAGCACGCTGACCGACCTGGGCACCGGGGAGCTGTTTTTT.

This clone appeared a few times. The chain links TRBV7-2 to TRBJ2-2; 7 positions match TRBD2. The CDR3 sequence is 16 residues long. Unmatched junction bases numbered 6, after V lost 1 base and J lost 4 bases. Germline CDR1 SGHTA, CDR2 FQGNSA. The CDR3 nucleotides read TGTGCCAGCAGCTTAGTGGCGGGGGAACGCACCGGGGAGCTGTTTTTT. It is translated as CASSLVAGERTGELFF.

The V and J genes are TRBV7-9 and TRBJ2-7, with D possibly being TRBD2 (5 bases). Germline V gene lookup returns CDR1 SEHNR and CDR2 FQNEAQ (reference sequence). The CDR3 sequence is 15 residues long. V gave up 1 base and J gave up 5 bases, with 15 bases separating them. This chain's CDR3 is CASSLGTSFSDEQYF. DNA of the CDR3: TGTGCCAGCAGCTTAGGGACTTCCTTTTCGGACGAGCAGTACTTC.

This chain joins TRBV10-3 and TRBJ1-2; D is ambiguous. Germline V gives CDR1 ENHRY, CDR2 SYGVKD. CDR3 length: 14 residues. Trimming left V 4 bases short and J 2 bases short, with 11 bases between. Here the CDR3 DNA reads TGTGCCATCAGTGTAGCACCCGAGAACTATGGCTACACCTTC. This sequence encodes CAISVAPENYGYTF.

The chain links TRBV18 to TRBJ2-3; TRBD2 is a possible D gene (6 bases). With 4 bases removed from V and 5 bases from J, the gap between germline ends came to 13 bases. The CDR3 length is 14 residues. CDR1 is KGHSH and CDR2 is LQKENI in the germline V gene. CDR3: CASSLGTRGDTQYF. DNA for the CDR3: TGTGCCAGCTCACTGGGGACTCGGGGAGATACGCAGTATTTT.